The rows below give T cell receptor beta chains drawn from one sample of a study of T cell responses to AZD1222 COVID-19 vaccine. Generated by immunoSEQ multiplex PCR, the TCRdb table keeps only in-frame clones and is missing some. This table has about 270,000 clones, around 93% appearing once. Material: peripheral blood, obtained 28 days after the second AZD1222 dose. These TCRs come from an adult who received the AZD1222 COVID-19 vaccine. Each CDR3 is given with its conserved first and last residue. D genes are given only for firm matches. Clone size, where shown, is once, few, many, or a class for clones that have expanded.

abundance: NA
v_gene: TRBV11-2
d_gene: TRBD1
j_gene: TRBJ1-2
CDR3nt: TGTGCCAGCAGCTTAGGCGGGACAGGGGTATATGGCTACACCTTC
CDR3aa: CASSLGGTGVYGYTF

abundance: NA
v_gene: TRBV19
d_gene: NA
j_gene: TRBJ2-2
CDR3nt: TGTGCCAGTAGTATAATGCGGGGTGGGACCGGGGAGCTGTTTTTT
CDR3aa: CASSIMRGGTGELFF

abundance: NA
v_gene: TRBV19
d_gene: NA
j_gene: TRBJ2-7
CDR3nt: TGTGCCAGTAGTATAGAAAGGACAGGCGGGGACGAGCAGTACTTC
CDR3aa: CASSIERTGGDEQYF

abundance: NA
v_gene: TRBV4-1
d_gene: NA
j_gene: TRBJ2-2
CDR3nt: TGCGCCAGCAGCCACGGCCAAAGGAACACCGGGGAGCTGTTTTTT
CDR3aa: CASSHGQRNTGELFF

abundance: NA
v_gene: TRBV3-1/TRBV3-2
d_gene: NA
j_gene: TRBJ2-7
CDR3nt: TGTGCCAGCGGTAAATCCGGGATTTCCTACGAGCAGTACTTC
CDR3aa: CASGKSGISYEQYF

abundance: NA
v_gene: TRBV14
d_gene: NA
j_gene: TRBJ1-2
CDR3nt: TGTGCCAGCAGGGGACGAAACTATGGCTACACCTTC
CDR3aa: CASRGRNYGYTF

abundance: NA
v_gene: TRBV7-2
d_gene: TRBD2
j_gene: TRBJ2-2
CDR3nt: TGTGCCAGCAGCTTACTCGGACTAGCAGGCGGGGAGCTGTTTTTT
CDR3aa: CASSLLGLAGGELFF

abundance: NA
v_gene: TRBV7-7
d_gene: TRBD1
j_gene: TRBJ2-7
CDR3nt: TGTGCTAGCAGCCCCGACAGGGGAGCCGAGCAGTACTTC
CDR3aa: CASSPDRGAEQYF

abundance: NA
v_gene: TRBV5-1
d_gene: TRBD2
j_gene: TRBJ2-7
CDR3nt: TGCGCCAGCAGCCGTACGGGACTAGCGGTCTACGAGCAGTACTTC
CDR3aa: CASSRTGLAVYEQYF

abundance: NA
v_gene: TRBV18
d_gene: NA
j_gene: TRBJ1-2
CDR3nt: TGTGCCAGCTCACCACGACAGGAAGCAGGCTATGGCTACACCTTC
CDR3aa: CASSPRQEAGYGYTF

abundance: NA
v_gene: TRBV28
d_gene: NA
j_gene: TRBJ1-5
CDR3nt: TGTGCCAGCAATTCTGGGGGGGTTCAGCCCCAGCATTTT
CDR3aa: CASNSGGVQPQHF

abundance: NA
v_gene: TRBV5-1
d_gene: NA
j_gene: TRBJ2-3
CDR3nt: TGCGCCAGCAGCTTCCCCCAGAGCACAGATACGCAGTATTTT
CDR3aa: CASSFPQSTDTQYF

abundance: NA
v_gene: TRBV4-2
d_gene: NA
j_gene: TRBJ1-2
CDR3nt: TGTGCCAGCAGCCCCGAGCGAGGGACCAACTATGGCTACACCTTC
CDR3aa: CASSPERGTNYGYTF

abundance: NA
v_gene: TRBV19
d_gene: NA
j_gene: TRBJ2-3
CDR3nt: TGTGCCAGTAGTATAGATTGGAGCACAGATACGCAGTATTTT
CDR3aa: CASSIDWSTDTQYF

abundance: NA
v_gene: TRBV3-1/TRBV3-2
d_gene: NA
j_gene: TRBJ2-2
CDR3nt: TGTGCCAGCAGCCCACGTCCGGCCGGGGAGCTGTTTTTT
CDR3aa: CASSPRPAGELFF

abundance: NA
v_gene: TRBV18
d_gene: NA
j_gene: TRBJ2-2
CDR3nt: TGTGCCAGCTCACCGGGGAACACCGGGGAGCTGTTTTTT
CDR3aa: CASSPGNTGELFF

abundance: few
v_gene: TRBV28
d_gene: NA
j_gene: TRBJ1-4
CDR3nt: TGTGCCAGCAGGCGGGGGGGGGCAGAAGAAAAACTGTTTTTT
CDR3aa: CASRRGGAEEKLFF

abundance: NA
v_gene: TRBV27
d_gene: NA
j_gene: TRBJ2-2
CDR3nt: TGTGCCAGCAGTTTGGGGGACACCGGGGAGCTGTTTTTT
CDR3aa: CASSLGDTGELFF

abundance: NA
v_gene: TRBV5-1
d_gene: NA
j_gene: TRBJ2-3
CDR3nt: TGCGCCAGCAGCCCCAAGGGCACAGATACGCAGTATTTT
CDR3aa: CASSPKGTDTQYF

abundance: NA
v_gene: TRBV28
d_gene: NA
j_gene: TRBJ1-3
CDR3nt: TGTGCCAGCAGTTTATCCCATCTCTCTGGAAACACCATATATTTT
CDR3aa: CASSLSHLSGNTIYF

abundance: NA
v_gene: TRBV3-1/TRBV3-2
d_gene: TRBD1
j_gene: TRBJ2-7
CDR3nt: TGTGCCAGCAGCCAAGCGCAGGGGGAATCCTACGAGCAGTACTTC
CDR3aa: CASSQAQGESYEQYF